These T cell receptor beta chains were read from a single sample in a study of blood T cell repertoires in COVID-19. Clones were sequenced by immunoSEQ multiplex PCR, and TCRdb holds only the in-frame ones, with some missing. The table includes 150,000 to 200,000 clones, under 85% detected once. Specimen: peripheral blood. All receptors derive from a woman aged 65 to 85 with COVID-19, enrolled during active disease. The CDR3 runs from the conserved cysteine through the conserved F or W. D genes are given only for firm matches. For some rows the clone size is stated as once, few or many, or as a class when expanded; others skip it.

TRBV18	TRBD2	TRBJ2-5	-	CASSPGLGGRETQYF	TGTGCCAGCTCACCCGGTTTGGGGGGGAGAGAGACCCAGTACTTC
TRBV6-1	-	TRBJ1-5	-	CASSVGPGDPNQPQHF	TGTGCCAGCAGTGTTGGTCCAGGGGACCCCAATCAGCCCCAGCATTTT
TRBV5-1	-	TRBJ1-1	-	CASSLAWPTEAFF	TGCGCCAGCAGCTTGGCCTGGCCCACTGAAGCTTTCTTT
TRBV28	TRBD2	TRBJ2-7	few	CASSLPLAGGLEQYF	TGTGCCAGCAGTTTGCCCCTAGCGGGAGGGCTCGAGCAGTACTTC
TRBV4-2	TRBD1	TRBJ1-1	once	CASSYETGGRNTEAFF	TGTGCCAGCAGCTATGAGACAGGGGGAAGGAACACTGAAGCTTTCTTT
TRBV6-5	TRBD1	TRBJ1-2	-	CASRSTGGPAGYTF	TGTGCCAGCAGGTCGACAGGGGGCCCCGCGGGCTACACCTTC
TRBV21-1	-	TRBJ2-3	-	CASSKRSRTSSEPCTDTQYF	TGTGCCAGCAGCAAAAGGAGCCGGACTTCCTCAGAACCTTGCACAGATACGCAGTATTTT
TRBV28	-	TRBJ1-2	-	CASSPDGVSYGYTF	TGTGCCAGCAGTCCCGATGGAGTCTCCTATGGCTACACCTTC
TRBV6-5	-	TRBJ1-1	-	CASSYGESLPPFF	TGTGCCAGCAGTTACGGGGAGAGCCTTCCACCTTTCTTT
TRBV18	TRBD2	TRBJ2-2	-	CASSPRLAANTGELFF	TGTGCCAGCTCACCCAGACTAGCGGCGAACACCGGGGAGCTGTTTTTT
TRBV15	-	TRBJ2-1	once	CATSRAGGLNEQFF	TGTGCCACCAGCAGAGCCGGCGGCCTGAATGAGCAGTTCTTC
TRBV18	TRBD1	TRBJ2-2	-	CASSPFRTGNTGELFF	TGTGCCAGCTCACCTTTCCGGACAGGGAACACCGGGGAGCTGTTTTTT
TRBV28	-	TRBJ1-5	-	CASSYFSLGPPQHF	TGTGCCAGCAGTTATTTTAGTCTTGGGCCGCCCCAGCATTTT
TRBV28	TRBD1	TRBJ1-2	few	CASSLGQGNYGYTF	TGTGCCAGCAGTTTGGGACAGGGTAACTATGGCTACACCTTC
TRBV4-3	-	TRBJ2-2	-	CASSQGPGHSNTGELFF	TGCGCCAGCAGCCAAGGCCCGGGACACTCGAACACCGGGGAGCTGTTTTTT
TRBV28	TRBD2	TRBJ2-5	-	CASRGTSGRWETQYF	TGTGCCAGCAGGGGGACTAGCGGGAGGTGGGAGACCCAGTACTTC
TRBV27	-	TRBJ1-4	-	CASSTYALNEKLFF	TGTGCCAGCAGTACTTACGCCTTGAATGAAAAACTGTTTTTT
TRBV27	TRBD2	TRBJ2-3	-	CASRGGIGTSTDTQYF	TGTGCCAGCAGGGGGGGGATTGGAACTAGCACAGATACGCAGTATTTT
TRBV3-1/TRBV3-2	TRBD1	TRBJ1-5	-	CASSFTGGNQPQHF	TGTGCCAGCAGCTTTACAGGGGGCAATCAGCCCCAGCATTTT
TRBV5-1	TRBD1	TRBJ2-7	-	CASSYQQGAAYEQYF	TGCGCCAGCAGCTACCAACAGGGGGCCGCCTACGAGCAGTACTTC
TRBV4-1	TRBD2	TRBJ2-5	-	CASSQSQLAGLQETQYF	TGCGCCAGCAGCCAATCCCAACTAGCGGGGCTACAAGAGACCCAGTACTTC
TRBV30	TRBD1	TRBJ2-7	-	CASGHQGDEQYF	TGTGCCTCGGGCCACCAGGGGGACGAGCAGTACTTC
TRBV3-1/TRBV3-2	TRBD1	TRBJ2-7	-	CASSRHGTGNYEQYF	TGTGCCAGCAGCCGCCACGGGACAGGAAACTACGAGCAGTACTTC
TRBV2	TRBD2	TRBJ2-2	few	CASREGLAGTGELFF	TGTGCCAGCAGGGAGGGACTAGCGGGCACCGGGGAGCTGTTTTTT
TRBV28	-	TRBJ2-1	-	CASSALARSTYNEQFF	TGTGCCAGCAGTGCACTAGCAAGAAGCACCTACAATGAGCAGTTCTTC
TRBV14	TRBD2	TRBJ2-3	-	CASSPGLAGGFRARTDTQYF	TGTGCCAGCAGCCCGGGACTAGCGGGAGGTTTCCGGGCCCGGACAGATACGCAGTATTTT
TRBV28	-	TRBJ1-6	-	CASSYGGSPLHF	TGTGCCAGCAGTTACGGAGGGTCGCCCCTCCACTTT
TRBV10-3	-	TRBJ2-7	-	CAISERGSSYEQYF	TGTGCCATCAGTGAAAGGGGCTCCTCCTACGAGCAGTACTTC
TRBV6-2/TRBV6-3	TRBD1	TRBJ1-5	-	CASSPPGTVYSNQPQHF	TGTGCCAGCAGTCCGCCCGGGACAGTTTATAGCAATCAGCCCCAGCATTTT
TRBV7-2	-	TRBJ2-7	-	CASSLQASYEQYF	TGTGCCAGCAGCCTCCAGGCGTCCTACGAGCAGTACTTC
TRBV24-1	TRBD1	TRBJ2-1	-	CATSDPRTGGNEQFF	TGTGCCACCAGTGATCCCCGGACAGGGGGTAATGAGCAGTTCTTC
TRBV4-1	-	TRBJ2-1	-	CASSQISGTYNEQFF	TGCGCCAGCAGCCAAATCTCGGGAACCTACAATGAGCAGTTCTTC
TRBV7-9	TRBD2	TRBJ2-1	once	CASSPPLREGPYNEQFF	TGTGCCAGCAGCCCTCCTTTGCGGGAGGGCCCCTACAATGAGCAGTTCTTC
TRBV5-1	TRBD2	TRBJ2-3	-	CASSFTGTSIGGTDTQYF	TGCGCCAGCAGCTTTACTGGGACTAGTATTGGCGGCACAGATACGCAGTATTTT
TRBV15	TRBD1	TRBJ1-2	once	CATSRGQGGKNGYTF	TGTGCCACCAGCAGAGGACAGGGAGGAAAGAATGGCTACACCTTC
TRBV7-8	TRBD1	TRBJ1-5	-	CASSLWDRDFSLHQPQHF	TGTGCCAGCAGCTTATGGGACAGGGATTTTTCTTTGCATCAGCCCCAGCATTTT
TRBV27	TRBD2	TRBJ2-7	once	CASSQQPLTSREQYF	TGTGCCAGCAGTCAACAACCCCTGACTAGCCGCGAGCAGTACTTC
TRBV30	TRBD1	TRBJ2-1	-	CAWSVQGLLTYNEQFF	TGTGCCTGGAGTGTACAGGGGCTATTAACCTACAATGAGCAGTTCTTC